The 15 T cell receptor beta chains reported below all come from one sample, sequenced in a study of human T cells and chemical hapten exposure. One entry per CDR3 protein results from TCRdb running MiXCR on the RACE reads. The data contain more than 300,000 distinct CDR3 sequences, about 5% of them singletons. Described time point: pre-sensitization, week 0. Treatment given: therapeutic diphenylcyclopropenone sensitization with weekly scalp DPC. The source was whole blood, collected in connection with sensitization to the hapten diphenylcyclopropenone (DPC). The source of these receptors is a woman between 18 and 29 years old with alopecia areata. Some clones in this sample may be carry-over from other donors' samples.

As regards this clonotype: A much larger clone is a single base away; this may be a read error. This chain uses TRBV20-1 with TRBJ1-1; D perhaps matches TRBD1 (6 bases). Between the trimmed V and J ends, which lost 5 bases and 1 base, there was a span of 17 bases. From germline, CDR1 is DFQATT and CDR2 SNEGSKA (reference sequence). The CDR3 has 15 residues. CDR3 region: CSALSGETENTEAFF. The CDR3 DNA is TGCAGTGCTCTCTCAGGGGAGACTGAGAACACTGAAGCTTTCTTT.

This clonotype showed up many times. The chain has TRBV3-1 and TRBJ2-5; TRBD1 might be the D (6 bases). Germline V lookup: CDR1 LGHDT, CDR2 YNNKEL (reference sequence). V dropped 2 bases and J dropped 2 bases, with 6 bases sitting between them. The CDR3 loop spans 13 amino acids. The CDR3 DNA sequence: TGTGCCAGCAGCCAAAGGGGGCAAGAGACCCAGTACTTC. Encoded protein: CASSQRGQETQYF.

This chain connects TRBV4-1 to TRBJ1-2, with unresolved D. Trimming took 0 bases from V and 2 from J, leaving 19 bases between them. Germline CDR1 MGHRA, CDR2 YSYEKL. The CDR3 is made up of 18 amino acids. CDR3 in DNA: TGCGCCAGCAGCCAAGATCACCTCCCCCATTTCGGGAACTATGGCTACACCTTC. This gives the protein CASSQDHLPHFGNYGYTF.

This clonotype came up a few times. The genes are TRBV7-2 and TRBJ1-4; D is perhaps TRBD1 (6 bases). Trimming removed 6 bases at V and 8 bases at J, with 16 bases between. From germline, CDR1 is SGHTA and CDR2 FQGNSA. The CDR3 loop spans 14 amino acids. The CDR3 protein is CASRSRGPGEKLFF. CDR3 coding DNA: TGTGCCAGCAGGTCCCGGGGGCCGGGAGAAAAACTGTTTTTT. Full variable domain (remainder filled in from reference TRBV7-2 and TRBJ1-4): GAGVSQSPSNKVTEKGKDVELRCDPISGHTALYWYRQSLGQGLEFLIYFQGNSAPDKSGLPSDRFSAERTGGSVSTLTIQRTQQEDSAVYLCASRSRGPGEKLFFGSGTQLSVL.

This clonotype was seen a handful of times. The chain is built from TRBV12-5 and TRBJ2-2; D gene unclear. Trimming removed 2 bases from V and 4 bases from J, with 14 bases in between. This CDR3 is built from 16 residues. Germline V lookup: CDR1 LGHNT, CDR2 FRNRAP. DNA for the CDR3: TGTGCTAGTGGTTTGAAGGTTACCGTTATCACCGGGGAGCTGTTTTTT. Protein sequence: CASGLKVTVITGELFF.

The chain has TRBV14 and TRBJ2-5; 9 positions match TRBD2. The CDR3 is 16 amino acids. The germline CDR1 and CDR2 sequences are SGHDN and FVKESK. Germline trimming cut 2 bases from V and 5 bases from J; bases unmatched to any gene: 9. CDR3 protein: CASSQLSSGGSETQYF. In DNA form, the CDR3 reads TGTGCCAGCAGCCAACTGAGTAGCGGGGGTTCTGAGACCCAGTACTTC.

In its sample, this clonotype was seen many times. The CDR3 is CASSEDPVGDTQYF. CDR3 in DNA: TGTGCCAGCAGCGAAGATCCGGTGGGAGATACGCAGTATTTT. The rearrangement links TRBV9 to TRBJ2-3, with D uncertain. Germline-derived CDR1 and CDR2 are SGDLS and YYNGEE. The length of the CDR3 is 14 residues. V lost 3 bases to trimming and J lost 5 bases, with 13 bases between them.

This clonotype has a handful of counts. CDR3 nucleotide sequence: TGTGCCAGCAGTGGGACCATGTGGGGCGGCTACACCTTC. Amino acid sequence: CASSGTMWGGYTF. The chain employs TRBV2 and TRBJ1-2, with D maybe TRBD1 (5 bases). This CDR3 region has 13 residues. Per the germline V gene, CDR1 is SNHLY and CDR2 is FYNNEI. The V and J ends lost 4 bases and 8 bases respectively, with 14 bases between them.

In this sample, this clonotype turned up many times. The chain joins TRBV7-2 to TRBJ2-2; TRBD2 matches at 14 bases. Germline V gene lookup returns CDR1 SGHTA and CDR2 FQGNSA. V dropped 5 bases and J dropped 6; count of bases not matched to a gene: 8. The CDR3 totals 17 residues. CDR3 sequence (DNA): TGTGCCAGCAGCCCCCGGACTAGCGGGGGGTTGGCCGGGGAGCTGTTTTTT. Encoded protein: CASSPRTSGGLAGELFF. Full variable domain (remainder filled in from reference TRBV7-2 and TRBJ2-2): GAGVSQSPSNKVTEKGKDVELRCDPISGHTALYWYRQSLGQGLEFLIYFQGNSAPDKSGLPSDRFSAERTGGSVSTLTIQRTQQEDSAVYLCASSPRTSGGLAGELFFGEGSRLTVL.

This clonotype was seen many times. This chain connects TRBV28 to TRBJ2-7; TRBD1 matches 8 bases. From germline, CDR1 is MDHEN and CDR2 SYDVKM. Unmatched junction bases numbered 3, after V lost 6 bases and J lost 5 bases. The CDR3 totals 12 residues. CDR3 DNA: TGTGCCAGCAGCTCGGACAGGGACGAGCAGTACTTC. This codes for CASSSDRDEQYF.

The genes are TRBV10-3 and TRBJ2-5, with TRBD1 identical over 7 bases. J was trimmed by 7 bases and V by 3 bases; bases with no gene match: 8. The CDR3 is made up of 14 amino acids. In germline, CDR1 is ENHRY, CDR2 SYGVKD. The CDR3 DNA reads as TGTGCCATCAGTGATCGACAGGGCTTAGGGACCCAGTACTTC. This sequence encodes CAISDRQGLGTQYF.

This clonotype has at least ten counts. This chain uses TRBV15 with TRBJ2-6; 8 bases fit TRBD1. Germline V CDR1 and CDR2: LNHNV, YYDKDF (reference sequence). The V gene end was trimmed by 2 bases and the J gene end by 2 bases; junction bases not matched to a gene: 8. This CDR3 comprises 18 residues. CDR3 DNA sequence: TGTGCCACCAGCAGAAAAGGACAGGGAAGTACTGGGGCCAACGTCCTGACTTTC. Translated, it gives CATSRKGQGSTGANVLTF.

This clonotype was counted many times. The rearrangement uses TRBV3-1 and TRBJ2-3, with 11 nucleotides matching TRBD1. The V gene's germline CDR1 is LGHDT and CDR2 YNNKEL (reference sequence). The ends lost 3 bases at V and 0 bases at J; junction bases unmatched: 5. The CDR3 has 17 residues. CDR3 bases: TGTGCCAGCAGCCATCCCGGACAGGGGGCGAGCACAGATACGCAGTATTTT. Encoded protein: CASSHPGQGASTDTQYF.

The sample holds a few counts of this clonotype. The rearrangement uses TRBV24-1 and TRBJ2-1, with D tentatively TRBD1 or TRBD2 (5 bases each). Trimming shortened V by 3 bases and J by 2 bases, and 7 bases separated the two germline ends. Germline loops: CDR1 KGHDR, CDR2 SFDVKD. The length of the CDR3 is 14 residues. As DNA, the CDR3 is TGTGCCACCAGTGATGGGGGACCCTACAATGAGCAGTTCTTC. Translating it yields CATSDGGPYNEQFF.

V and J are TRBV7-2 and TRBJ2-1, with D possibly being TRBD2 (5 bases). The CDR3 sequence is 15 residues long. V was clipped by 5 bases and J by 0 bases, with 11 bases between them. CDR1 is SGHTA, CDR2 FQGNSA, per germline. The DNA of the CDR3 is TGTGCCAGCAGCCCTAGCTTTCTCTCCTACAATGAGCAGTTCTTC. Residues: CASSPSFLSYNEQFF.